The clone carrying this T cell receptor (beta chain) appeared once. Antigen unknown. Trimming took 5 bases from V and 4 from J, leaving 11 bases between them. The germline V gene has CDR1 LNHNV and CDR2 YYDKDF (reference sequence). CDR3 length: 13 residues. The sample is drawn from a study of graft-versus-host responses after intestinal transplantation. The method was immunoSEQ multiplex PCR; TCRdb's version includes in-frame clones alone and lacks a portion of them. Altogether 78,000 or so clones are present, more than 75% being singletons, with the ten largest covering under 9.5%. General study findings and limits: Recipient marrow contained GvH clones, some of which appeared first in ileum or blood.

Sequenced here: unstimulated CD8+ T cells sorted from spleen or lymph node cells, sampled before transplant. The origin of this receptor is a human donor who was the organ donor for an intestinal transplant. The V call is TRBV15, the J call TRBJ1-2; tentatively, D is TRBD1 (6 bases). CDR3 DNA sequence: TGTGCCACCAGCGTACAGGGCGGCTATGGCTACACCTTC. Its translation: CATSVQGGYGYTF.